Included here is one T cell receptor (beta chain) sequence, with context. The sample originates from a study of cytomegalovirus exposure and HLA in healthy donors. The CDR3 spans 15 residues. J lost 6 bases, V lost 7 bases, and 11 bases had no gene match. Germline-derived CDR1 and CDR2 are LNHDA and SQIVND (reference sequence). PCR employed 60 Vbeta and 13 Jbeta primers. Sequenced by immunoSEQ multiplex PCR; TCRdb stores in-frame clones only, minus some. The sample includes around 94,000 clones, 50% to 75% seen only once; the top ten take roughly 3.9%. This receptor was taken from a man aged 25 to 45 in good health and CMV-seronegative. The chain combines TRBV19 with TRBJ2-1, with 8 bases lining up with TRBD2. Input material: PBMCs. CDR3 in amino acids: CASTSPGLVSNEQFF. For the CDR3, the DNA is TGTGCCAGTACCTCGCCGGGACTAGTATCCAATGAGCAGTTCTTC.